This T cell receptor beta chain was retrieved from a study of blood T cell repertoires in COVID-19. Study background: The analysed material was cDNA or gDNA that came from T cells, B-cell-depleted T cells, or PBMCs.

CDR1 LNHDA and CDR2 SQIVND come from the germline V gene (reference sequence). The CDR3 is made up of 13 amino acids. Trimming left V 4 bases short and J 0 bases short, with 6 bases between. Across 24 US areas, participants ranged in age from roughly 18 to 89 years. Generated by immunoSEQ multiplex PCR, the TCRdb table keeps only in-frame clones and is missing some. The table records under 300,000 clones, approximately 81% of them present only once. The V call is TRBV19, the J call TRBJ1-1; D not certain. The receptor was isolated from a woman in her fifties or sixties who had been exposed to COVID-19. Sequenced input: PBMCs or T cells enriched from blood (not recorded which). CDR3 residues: CASSNPMNTEAFF. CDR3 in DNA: TGTGCCAGTAGTAATCCCATGAACACTGAAGCTTTCTTT.